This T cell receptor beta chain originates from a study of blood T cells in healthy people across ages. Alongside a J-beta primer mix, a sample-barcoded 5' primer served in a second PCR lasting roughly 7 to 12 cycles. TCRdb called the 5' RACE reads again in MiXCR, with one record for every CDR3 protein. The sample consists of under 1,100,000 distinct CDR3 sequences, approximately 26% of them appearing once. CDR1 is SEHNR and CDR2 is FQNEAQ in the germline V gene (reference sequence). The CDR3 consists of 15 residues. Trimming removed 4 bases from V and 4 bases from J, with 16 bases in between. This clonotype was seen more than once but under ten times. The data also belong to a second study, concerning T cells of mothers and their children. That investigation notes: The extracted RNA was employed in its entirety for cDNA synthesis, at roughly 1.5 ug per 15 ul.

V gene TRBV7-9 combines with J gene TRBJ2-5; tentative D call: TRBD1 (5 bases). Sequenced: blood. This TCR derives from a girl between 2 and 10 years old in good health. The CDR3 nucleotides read TGTGCCAGCAGCTCGACGGACACTGTGAGAGAGACCCAGTACTTC. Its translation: CASSSTDTVRETQYF.